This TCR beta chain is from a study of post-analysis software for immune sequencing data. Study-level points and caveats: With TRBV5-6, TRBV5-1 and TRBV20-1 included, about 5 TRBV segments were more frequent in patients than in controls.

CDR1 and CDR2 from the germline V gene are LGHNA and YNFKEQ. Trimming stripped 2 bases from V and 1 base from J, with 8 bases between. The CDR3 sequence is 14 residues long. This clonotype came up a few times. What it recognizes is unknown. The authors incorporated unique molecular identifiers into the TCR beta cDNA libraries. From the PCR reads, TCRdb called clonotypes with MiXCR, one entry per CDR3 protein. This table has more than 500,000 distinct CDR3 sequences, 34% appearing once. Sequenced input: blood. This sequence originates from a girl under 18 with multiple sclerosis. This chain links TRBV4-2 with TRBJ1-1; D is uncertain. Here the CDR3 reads CASSQSQANTEAFF. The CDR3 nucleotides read TGTGCCAGCAGCCAATCTCAAGCGAACACTGAAGCTTTCTTT.